This entry is about one T cell receptor (beta chain). Participant-reported clinical history was the basis for cohort assignment. These data originate in a study of blood T cell repertoires in COVID-19. Data came from immunoSEQ multiplex PCR; TCRdb stores just in-frame clones and leaves some out. The profile shows around 230,000 clones, around 85% of them singletons. The V gene's germline CDR1 is SGHDN and CDR2 FVKESK. The CDR3 totals 16 residues. V lost 1 base to trimming and J lost 2 bases, with 12 bases between them. What was sequenced was PBMCs or T cells enriched from blood (not recorded which). The sequence derives from a woman in her thirties or forties with acute COVID-19. The chain is built from TRBV14 and TRBJ2-1; weak D call: TRBD1 (6 bases). The CDR3 is CASSQGGGGAYNEQFF. The CDR3 region has the DNA TGTGCCAGCAGCCAAGGGGGTGGGGGCGCCTACAATGAGCAGTTCTTC.